The 19 T cell receptor beta chains given below trace back to one sample, sequenced in a study of graft-versus-host responses after intestinal transplantation. Some clones are missing from TCRdb's copy, which holds only in-frame ones; the method was immunoSEQ multiplex PCR. The table lists 100,000 or so clones, 90% to 95% of them singletons. These receptors lack a known antigen. Sequencing was performed on unstimulated CD8+ T cells sorted from spleen or lymph node cells, taken before transplant. These receptors were obtained from a human donor who was the organ donor for an intestinal transplant.

The CDR3 protein is CASSLVFHYEQYF. The DNA for the CDR3 is TGTGCCAGCAGCTTAGTTTTTCACTACGAGCAGTACTTC. The rearrangement links TRBV7-8 to TRBJ2-7; no clear D. The CDR3 spans 13 residues. V shed 1 base and J shed 3 bases, with 7 bases lying between them. CDR1 is SGHVS, CDR2 FQNEAQ, per germline. Full variable domain (remainder filled in from reference TRBV7-8 and TRBJ2-7): GAGVSQSPRYKVAKRGQDVALRCDPISGHVSLFWYQQALGQGPEFLTYFQNEAQLDKSGLPSDRFFAERPEGSVSTLKIQRTQQEDSAVYLCASSLVFHYEQYFGPGTRLTVT.

The J gene is TRBJ2-7, the V gene TRBV11-2, with TRBD1 matching 7 bases. V trimming: 2 bases; J trimming: 2 bases; junction bases outside the gene matches: 6. Germline loops: CDR1 SGHAT, CDR2 FQNNGV. There are 15 residues in the CDR3. CDR3 sequence reads: CASSLRGGQTYEQYF. Written as DNA, the CDR3 is TGTGCCAGCAGCTTACGAGGGGGACAGACCTACGAGCAGTACTTC.

CDR3 sequence: CASSYLRDLNTEAFF. The CDR3 nucleotides are TGTGCCAGCAGTTACCTCCGGGACTTGAACACTGAAGCTTTCTTT. The genes are TRBV7-8 and TRBJ1-1; D might be TRBD1 (5 bases). The V end lost 6 bases, the J end lost 0 bases, and 14 bases lay between the germline ends. CDR3 length: 15 amino acids. From germline, CDR1 is SGHVS and CDR2 FQNEAQ.

The CDR3 nucleotides are TGCGCCAGCAGAGTACAGGGACGGGCAAATGAAAAACTGTTTTTT. Translation: CASRVQGRANEKLFF. V gene TRBV10-1 combines with J gene TRBJ1-4, with TRBD1 as a possible D gene (6 bases). Trimming stripped 6 bases from V and 5 bases from J, with 16 bases between. In germline, CDR1 is WNHNN, CDR2 SYGVQD (reference sequence). The CDR3 contains 15 residues.

The rearrangement uses TRBV19 and TRBJ1-5; no firm D call. This CDR3 comprises 14 residues. The germline V and J ends were trimmed by 7 bases and 1 base, with 11 bases remaining between them. Germline V gene lookup returns CDR1 LNHDA and CDR2 SQIVND (reference sequence). This CDR3 is CASTGMRSNQPQHF. The CDR3 DNA reads as TGTGCCAGTACCGGGATGCGAAGCAATCAGCCCCAGCATTTT.

This chain connects TRBV9 to TRBJ2-5, with D possibly being TRBD1 (8 bases). CDR3 size: 15 residues. The V gene lost 1 base and the J gene lost 3 bases, with 13 bases spanning the gap. CDR1 SGDLS and CDR2 YYNGEE come from the germline V gene. In DNA, the CDR3 is TGTGCCAGCAGCGTACCAACAGGGGGGGAAGAGACCCAGTACTTC. This gives the protein CASSVPTGGEETQYF.

The chain uses TRBV7-6 and TRBJ1-2; D is uncertain. The germline V and J ends were trimmed by 5 bases and 8 bases, with 15 bases remaining between them. Germline V gene data show CDR1 as SGHVS and CDR2 as FNYEAQ. The CDR3 has 13 amino acids. The CDR3 coding sequence is TGTGCCAGCAGCCCAACCCCAGGCAGCGGCTACACCTTC. Translation: CASSPTPGSGYTF. Full variable domain (rest looked up from reference TRBV7-6 and TRBJ1-2): GAGVSQSPRYKVTKRGQDVALRCDPISGHVSLYWYRQALGQGPEFLTYFNYEAQQDKSGLPNDRFSAERPEGSISTLTIQRTEQRDSAMYRCASSPTPGSGYTFGSGTRLTVV.

The rearrangement uses TRBV4-2 and TRBJ2-1; D not certain. The CDR3 has 12 amino acids. Germline V gives CDR1 LGHNA, CDR2 YNFKEQ. V lost 0 bases and J lost 6, with 3 bases in between. CDR3 sequence reads: CASSQDRNEQFF. The CDR3 DNA sequence: TGTGCCAGCAGCCAAGACCGCAATGAGCAGTTCTTC.

The V call is TRBV29-1, the J call TRBJ2-7, with 10 bases fitting TRBD2. The last part of the DNA fits TRBJ2-5 better; the J call may be wrong. The germline V gene encodes CDR1 SQVTM and CDR2 ANQGSEA. The CDR3 covers 14 residues. The CDR3 spells CSVGDVAGGETQYF. For the CDR3, the DNA is TGCAGCGTTGGGGATGTAGCGGGAGGAGAGACCCAGTACTTC.

The chain uses TRBV28 and TRBJ1-4; D gene unclear. Germline V gene data show CDR1 as MDHEN and CDR2 as SYDVKM. V lost 6 bases, J lost 4 bases, and 15 bases lay in between. The CDR3 has 15 amino acids. The CDR3 bases are TGTGCCAGCAGCCCCGTTCGGGATCTTAATGAAAAACTGTTTTTT. Translating it yields CASSPVRDLNEKLFF.

J is TRBJ2-3 and V is TRBV5-1; possible D gene TRBD2, 7 bases. V lost 3 bases and J 4 bases, leaving 15 bases between the germline ends. This CDR3 comprises 15 residues. Germline assignment: CDR1 SGHRS and CDR2 YFSETQ. The CDR3 region has the DNA TGCGCCAGCAGCTGGATGGGGGGGCCAGCAGATACGCAGTATTTT. As protein: CASSWMGGPADTQYF.

The chain carries TRBV5-6 and TRBJ2-5, with TRBD2 matching over 10 bases. Trimming took 3 bases from V and 0 from J; bases not matched to a gene: 5. This CDR3 contains 16 residues. CDR1 and CDR2 from the germline V gene are SGHDT and YYEEEE. As DNA, the CDR3 is TGTGCCAGCAGCTCGAGCGGGGGGGCCCACCAAGAGACCCAGTACTTC. This encodes CASSSSGGAHQETQYF.

This clone came up a few times. V gene TRBV5-1 combines with J gene TRBJ2-3; no definite D call. This CDR3 spans 16 amino acids. Trimming stripped 5 bases from V and 0 bases from J, with 16 bases between. Germline CDR1 and CDR2: SGHRS and YFSETQ. The CDR3 region is CASSRARSPSTDTQYF. The CDR3 nucleotides are TGCGCCAGCAGTAGAGCTAGGTCCCCTAGCACAGATACGCAGTATTTT.

V gene TRBV4-3 combines with J gene TRBJ2-7; D gene ambiguous. Trimming stripped 4 bases from V and 0 bases from J, with 13 bases between. CDR1 and CDR2 (germline): LGHNA, YSLEER. The CDR3 loop spans 15 amino acids. This CDR3 is CASSPGHSYSYEQYF. CDR3 nucleotide sequence: TGCGCCAGCAGCCCAGGTCACTCATACTCCTACGAGCAGTACTTC.

This chain connects TRBV11-2 to TRBJ1-2, with D possibly TRBD1 on 6 matching bases. The germline gives CDR1 SGHAT, CDR2 FQNNGV. V was pared by 2 bases and J by 2 bases, with 18 bases between. CDR3 length: 17 amino acids. The CDR3 sequence: CASSLSLLGGTNYGYTF. The CDR3 nucleotides are TGTGCCAGCAGCTTATCGTTGTTAGGGGGAACGAACTATGGCTACACCTTC. The whole variable domain, filled in from reference TRBV11-2 and TRBJ1-2, reads EAGVAQSPRYKIIEKRQSVAFWCNPISGHATLYWYQQILGQGPKLLIQFQNNGVVDDSQLPKDRFSAERLKGVDSTLKIQPAKLEDSAVYLCASSLSLLGGTNYGYTFGSGTRLTVV.

V is TRBV7-6 and J is TRBJ1-2; D not resolved. The CDR3 is 18 residues long. Germline V gives CDR1 SGHVS, CDR2 FNYEAQ. V was pared by 1 base and J by 5 bases, with 23 bases between. CDR3 in amino acids: CASSLEAFPTRGLYGYTF. In DNA, the CDR3 is TGTGCCAGCAGCTTAGAGGCGTTCCCAACACGAGGACTTTATGGCTACACCTTC. Together with reference TRBV7-6 and TRBJ1-2, the CDR3 gives the full variable domain: GAGVSQSPRYKVTKRGQDVALRCDPISGHVSLYWYRQALGQGPEFLTYFNYEAQQDKSGLPNDRFSAERPEGSISTLTIQRTEQRDSAMYRCASSLEAFPTRGLYGYTFGSGTRLTVV.

The chain carries TRBV11-2 and TRBJ2-7; D not certain. Germline-derived CDR1 and CDR2 are SGHAT and FQNNGV. V was clipped by 2 bases and J by 7 bases, with 9 bases between them. The CDR3 totals 12 residues. The CDR3 DNA is TGTGCCAGCAGCTTACCCCCCCTTGAGCAGTACTTC. Translated: CASSLPPLEQYF.

This clone was observed a single time. J is TRBJ2-5 and V is TRBV2; the D gene is possibly TRBD1 (5 bases). The V gene's germline CDR1 is SNHLY and CDR2 FYNNEI. V shed 6 bases and J shed 8 bases, with 25 bases lying between them. CDR3 length: 16 amino acids. The CDR3 loop reads CASSPPPTALECTQYF. The CDR3 DNA sequence: TGTGCCAGCAGCCCCCCACCGACAGCGTTGGAGTGTACCCAGTACTTC.

The chain recombines TRBV28 with TRBJ2-3, with 7 bases fitting TRBD2. Trimming at V came to 3 bases and at J to 14 bases, leaving 11 bases not matched to a gene. Germline V gene sequence: CDR1 MDHEN, CDR2 SYDVKM. This CDR3 contains 13 residues. Written as DNA, the CDR3 is TGTGCCAGCAGTTTCGAGGGCGGGAGCGAATCGTATTTT. Protein sequence: CASSFEGGSESYF.